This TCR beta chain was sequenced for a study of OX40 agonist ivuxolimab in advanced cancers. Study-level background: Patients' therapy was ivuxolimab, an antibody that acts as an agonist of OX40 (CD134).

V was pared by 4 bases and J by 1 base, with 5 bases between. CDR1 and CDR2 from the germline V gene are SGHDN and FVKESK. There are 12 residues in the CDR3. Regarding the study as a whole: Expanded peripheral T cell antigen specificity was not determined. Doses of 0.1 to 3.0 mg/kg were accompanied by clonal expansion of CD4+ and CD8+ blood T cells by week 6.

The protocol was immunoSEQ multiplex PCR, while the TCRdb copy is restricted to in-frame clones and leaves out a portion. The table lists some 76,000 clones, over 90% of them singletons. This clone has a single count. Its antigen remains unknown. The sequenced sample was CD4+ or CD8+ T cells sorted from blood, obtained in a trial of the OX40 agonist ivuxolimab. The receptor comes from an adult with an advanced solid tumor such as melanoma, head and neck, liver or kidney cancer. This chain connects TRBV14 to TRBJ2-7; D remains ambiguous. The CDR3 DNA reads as TGTGCCAGCAGCCTTGGGTCCTACGAGCAGTACTTC. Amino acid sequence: CASSLGSYEQYF.